This T cell receptor beta chain was profiled in a study of blood T cell repertoires in COVID-19. At the level of the study: The samples span acute and convalescent COVID-19 from the United States, Italy and Spain. The cDNA or gDNA used as material had been derived from T cells, B-cell-depleted T cells, or PBMCs.

In the authors' workflow: Amplification of reference gene primers was used by the study to estimate nucleated cell counts. Clones were sequenced by immunoSEQ multiplex PCR, and TCRdb holds only the in-frame ones, with some missing. That table furnishes V, J and clone size, whereas the DNA furnished D and trimming. The sample has roughly 250,000 clones; about 70% are singletons. Germline V gene data show CDR1 as SNHLY and CDR2 as FYNNEI. The CDR3 runs to 18 residues. V shed 6 bases and J 0 bases; nucleotides not matched to a gene: 13. The receptor's source is a woman of 80 years or more with acute or convalescent COVID-19. The chain has TRBV2 and TRBJ2-2; 7 bases fit TRBD2. The sample consisted of peripheral blood. CDR3 sequence (DNA): TGTGCCAGCAGGGGGGTTGTAACTAGCGCTCCGAACACCGGGGAGCTGTTTTTT. Its translation: CASRGVVTSAPNTGELFF.